These 15 T cell receptor beta chains came from one sample sequenced in a study of shared clonotypes between healthy human individuals. Repertoires were generated with immunoSEQ multiplex PCR, while TCRdb's copy carries only in-frame clones and drops some. Found here are a few million clones, 85% to 95% of them singletons; the top ten hold about 1.6%. Positively selected for CCR7, the CD45RO-negative cells used as naive CD8 cells excluded terminally differentiated effector memory CD45RA+ cells. Sequencing used naive CD8+ T cells from PBMCs. These TCRs come from a man between 18 and 35 years old in good health. Some clones in this sample may be carry-over from other donors' samples.

The chain employs TRBV14 and TRBJ2-7; D possibly corresponds to TRBD1 (5 bases). The CDR3 length is 13 residues. With 4 bases removed from V and 0 bases from J, the gap between germline ends came to 7 bases. Germline values: CDR1 SGHDN, CDR2 FVKESK. CDR3 protein: CASSLDNSYEQYF. For the CDR3, the DNA is TGTGCCAGCAGCCTGGACAACTCCTACGAGCAGTACTTC.

V is TRBV30 and J is TRBJ2-1; D possibly corresponds to TRBD2 (6 bases). Trimming removed 2 bases from V and 8 bases from J, with 10 bases in between. The CDR3 sequence is 12 residues long. Germline V gene lookup returns CDR1 GTSNPN and CDR2 SVGIG (reference sequence). The CDR3 loop reads CAWSSGVDEQFF. The CDR3 DNA follows: TGTGCCTGGAGTTCGGGGGTCGATGAGCAGTTCTTC.

The CDR3 loop is CAISESWGLADTQYF. As DNA, the CDR3 is TGTGCCATCAGTGAAAGTTGGGGTTTAGCAGATACGCAGTATTTT. The chain carries TRBV10-3 and TRBJ2-3; no definite D call. The V and J ends lost 3 bases and 4 bases respectively, with 14 bases between them. The germline V gene encodes CDR1 ENHRY and CDR2 SYGVKD. CDR3 length: 15 amino acids.

The chain combines TRBV5-1 with TRBJ2-7, with D maybe TRBD2 (5 bases). Germline V gene sequence: CDR1 SGHRS, CDR2 YFSETQ. This CDR3 region has 16 residues. Trimming left V 2 bases short and J 3 bases short, with 18 bases between. Written as DNA, the CDR3 is TGCGCCAGCAGCTTTTCCGACGGGGATCCGGGCTACGAGCAGTACTTC. It encodes CASSFSDGDPGYEQYF.

This sequence joins TRBV27 and TRBJ2-2; maybe TRBD2 (6 bases). The CDR3 is 16 amino acids. CDR1 and CDR2 from the germline V gene are MNHEY and SMNVEV (reference sequence). V was cut by 7 bases and J by 7 bases, with 22 bases left in between. CDR3 loop: CASTTVPGPSVGELFF. The CDR3 coding sequence is TGTGCCAGCACCACTGTCCCCGGACCTAGCGTCGGGGAGCTGTTTTTT.

J is TRBJ2-1 and V is TRBV6-1; TRBD2 matches at 7 bases. Germline lookup yields CDR1 MNHNS and CDR2 SASEGT. There are 15 residues in the CDR3. With 2 bases clipped from V and 2 bases from J, the junction kept 3 bases outside the gene matches. CDR3 nucleotide sequence: TGTGCCAGCAGTGAAAGGGAGGGCCCCTACAATGAGCAGTTCTTC. Amino acids: CASSEREGPYNEQFF.

V and J are TRBV5-1 and TRBJ2-1; TRBD2 matches 7 bases. The germline V gene encodes CDR1 SGHRS and CDR2 YFSETQ. V trimming: 4 bases; J trimming: 0 bases; junction bases outside the gene matches: 7. The CDR3 contains 16 residues. The CDR3 reads CASSPHGGGSYNEQFF. DNA for the CDR3: TGCGCCAGCAGCCCTCATGGGGGGGGCTCCTACAATGAGCAGTTCTTC.

J is TRBJ2-1 and V is TRBV5-4; D gene uncertain. This CDR3 region has 14 residues. The germline CDR1 and CDR2 sequences are SGHNT and YYREEE (reference sequence). Deletions cut 5 bases from V and 1 base from J, with 10 bases between. The CDR3 loop reads CASRDPVSYNEQFF. The CDR3 DNA sequence: TGTGCCAGCAGGGATCCCGTGTCCTACAATGAGCAGTTCTTC.

The CDR3 reads CASSFLSGRAYNEQFF. CDR3 coding DNA: TGTGCCAGCAGTTTTTTGAGCGGGAGGGCCTACAATGAGCAGTTCTTC. This rearrangement joins TRBV28 to TRBJ2-1; 10 nucleotides match TRBD2. The CDR3 loop spans 16 amino acids. Germline trimming cut 3 bases from V and 2 bases from J; bases unmatched to any gene: 4. Germline V CDR1 and CDR2: MDHEN, SYDVKM.

V and J are TRBV9 and TRBJ2-2; weak D call: TRBD1 (5 bases). Per the germline V gene, CDR1 is SGDLS and CDR2 is YYNGEE. The CDR3 totals 13 residues. V was clipped by 7 bases and J by 2 bases, with 9 bases between them. The CDR3 DNA reads TGTGCCAGCTGCAGGGCAAACACCGGGGAGCTGTTTTTT. The encoded protein is CASCRANTGELFF.

The chain couples TRBV19 to TRBJ1-2; no clear D gene. The CDR3 has 13 residues. Per germline, CDR1 LNHDA and CDR2 SQIVND (reference sequence). Trimming took off 11 bases at V and 3 bases at J, with 16 bases between the two ends. CDR3: CACTSGVYYGYTF. Written as DNA, the CDR3 is TGTGCCTGTACATCGGGTGTGTACTATGGCTACACCTTC. The full variable domain, with the rest looked up from reference TRBV19 and TRBJ1-2, is DGGITQSPKYLFRKEGQNVTLSCEQNLNHDAMYWYRQDPGQGLRLIYYSQIVNDFQKGDIAEGYSVSREKKESFPLTVTSAQKNPTAFYLCACTSGVYYGYTFGSGTRLTVV.

The chain carries TRBV5-6 and TRBJ1-1, with TRBD1 matching over 8 bases. This CDR3 comprises 14 residues. The germline V gene encodes CDR1 SGHDT and CDR2 YYEEEE. V trimming: 0 bases; J trimming: 6 bases; junction bases outside the gene matches: 4. CDR3 amino acids: CASSLATGVPEAFF. For the CDR3, the DNA is TGTGCCAGCAGCTTGGCGACAGGGGTCCCTGAAGCTTTCTTT.

The CDR3 loop is CASSQDTLSRVQHF. CDR3 coding DNA: TGCGCCAGCAGCCAAGATACCCTCTCGAGGGTCCAGCATTTT. The genes are TRBV4-3 and TRBJ1-5; no firm D call. Germline CDR1 and CDR2: LGHNA and YSLEER. V was cut by 0 bases and J by 12 bases, with 15 bases left in between. The CDR3 runs 14 residues.

The V call is TRBV19, the J call TRBJ2-7; D possibly corresponds to TRBD2 (6 bases). V was pared by 9 bases and J by 5 bases, with 20 bases between. The CDR3 loop spans 14 amino acids. The V gene's germline CDR1 is LNHDA and CDR2 SQIVND (reference sequence). Here the CDR3 DNA reads TGTGCCAGCAGGGACGCCCGGGGGTCCCACGAGCAGTACTTC. Its protein product is CASRDARGSHEQYF.

CDR3 sequence reads: CASSDRQGYTGELFF. In DNA, the CDR3 is TGTGCCAGCAGTGATCGTCAGGGGTACACCGGGGAGCTGTTTTTT. The V and J genes are TRBV6-1 and TRBJ2-2; perhaps TRBD1 as D (6 bases). V lost 3 bases and J 3 bases, leaving 11 bases between the germline ends. Germline CDR1 reads MNHNS; CDR2 reads SASEGT. This CDR3 has 15 residues.